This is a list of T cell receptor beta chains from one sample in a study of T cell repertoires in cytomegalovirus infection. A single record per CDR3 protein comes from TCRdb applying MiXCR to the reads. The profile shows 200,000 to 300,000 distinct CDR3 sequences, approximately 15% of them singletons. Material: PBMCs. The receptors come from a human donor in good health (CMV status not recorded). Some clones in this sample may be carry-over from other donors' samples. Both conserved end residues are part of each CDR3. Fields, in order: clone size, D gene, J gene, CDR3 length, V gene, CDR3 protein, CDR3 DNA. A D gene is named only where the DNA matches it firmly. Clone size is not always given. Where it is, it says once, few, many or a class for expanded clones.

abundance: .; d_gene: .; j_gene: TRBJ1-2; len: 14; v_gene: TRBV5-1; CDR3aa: CASSLLFPGDGYTF; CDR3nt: TGCGCCAGCAGCTTGTTATTCCCCGGCGATGGCTACACCTTC
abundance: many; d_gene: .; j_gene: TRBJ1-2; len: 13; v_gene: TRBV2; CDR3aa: CASSEGENYGYTF; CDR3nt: TGTGCCAGCAGTGAAGGAGAGAACTATGGCTACACCTTC
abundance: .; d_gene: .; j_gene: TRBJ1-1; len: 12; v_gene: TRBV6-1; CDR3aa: CASSEGGGQAFF; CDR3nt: TGTGCCAGCAGTGAAGGAGGCGGGCAAGCTTTCTTT
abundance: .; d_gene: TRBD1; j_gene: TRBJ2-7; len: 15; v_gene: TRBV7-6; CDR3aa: CASSPIRDRGIEQYF; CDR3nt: TGTGCCAGCAGCCCAATACGGGACAGGGGTATCGAGCAGTACTTC
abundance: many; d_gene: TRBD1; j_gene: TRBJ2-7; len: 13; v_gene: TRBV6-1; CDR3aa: CASSRTGTYEQYF; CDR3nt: TGTGCCAGCAGTCGGACAGGGACCTACGAGCAGTACTTC
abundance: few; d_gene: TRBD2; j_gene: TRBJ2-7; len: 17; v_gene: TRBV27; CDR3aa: CASSLSLTSGDTYEQYF; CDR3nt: TGTGCCAGCAGTTTATCCTTGACTAGCGGGGACACCTACGAGCAGTACTTC
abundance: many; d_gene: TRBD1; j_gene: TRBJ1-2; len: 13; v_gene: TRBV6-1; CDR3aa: CASRNSGGYGYTF; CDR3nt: TGTGCCAGCAGAAACTCAGGGGGCTATGGCTACACCTTC
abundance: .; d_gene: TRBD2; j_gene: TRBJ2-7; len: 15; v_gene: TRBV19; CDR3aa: CASSRTSGSFYEQYF; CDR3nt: TGTGCCAGTAGCAGGACTAGCGGGAGCTTCTACGAGCAGTACTTC
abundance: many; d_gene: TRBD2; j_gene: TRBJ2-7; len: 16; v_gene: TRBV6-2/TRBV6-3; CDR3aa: CASSYSLGTSGYEQYF; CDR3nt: TGTGCCAGCAGTTACTCGCTGGGGACTAGCGGGTACGAGCAGTACTTC
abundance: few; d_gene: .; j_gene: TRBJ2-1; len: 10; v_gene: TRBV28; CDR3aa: CASLGQEQFF; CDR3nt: TGTGCCAGCCTCGGGCAAGAGCAGTTCTTC
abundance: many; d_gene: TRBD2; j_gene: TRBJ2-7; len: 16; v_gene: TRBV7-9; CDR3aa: CASSGPGLAWGDEQYF; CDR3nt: TGTGCCAGCAGCGGACCGGGACTAGCGTGGGGGGACGAGCAGTACTTC
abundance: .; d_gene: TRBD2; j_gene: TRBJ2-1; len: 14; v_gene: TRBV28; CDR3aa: CASRGAGGGFGQFF; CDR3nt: TGTGCCAGCAGGGGAGCGGGAGGAGGTTTTGGGCAGTTCTTC
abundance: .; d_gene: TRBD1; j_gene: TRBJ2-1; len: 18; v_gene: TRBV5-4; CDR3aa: CASSPPGPGQGSYNEQFF; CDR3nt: TGTGCCAGCAGCCCCCCAGGGCCGGGACAGGGCTCCTACAATGAGCAGTTCTTC
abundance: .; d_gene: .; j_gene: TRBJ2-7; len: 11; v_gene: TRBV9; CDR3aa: CASSGHSEQYF; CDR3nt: TGTGCCAGCAGCGGGCATAGTGAGCAGTACTTC
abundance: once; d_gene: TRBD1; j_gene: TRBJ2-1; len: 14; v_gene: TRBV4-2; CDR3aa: CASSKGADYNEQFF; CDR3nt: TGTGCCAGCAGCAAGGGGGCTGACTACAATGAGCAGTTCTTC
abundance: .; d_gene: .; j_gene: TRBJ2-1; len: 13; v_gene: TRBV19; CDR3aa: CASSMVRGGEQFF; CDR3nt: TGTGCCAGTAGTATGGTCAGGGGTGGTGAGCAGTTCTTC
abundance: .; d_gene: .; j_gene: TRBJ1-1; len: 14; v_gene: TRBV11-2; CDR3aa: CASSPAGRLTEAFF; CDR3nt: TGTGCCAGCAGCCCGGCCGGGAGATTGACTGAAGCTTTCTTT
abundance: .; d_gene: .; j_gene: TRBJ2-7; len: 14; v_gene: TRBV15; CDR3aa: CATSRDHRAHEQYF; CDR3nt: TGTGCCACCAGCCGAGATCACAGGGCCCACGAGCAGTACTTC
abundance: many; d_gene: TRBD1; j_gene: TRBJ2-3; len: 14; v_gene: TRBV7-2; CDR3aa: CASSIPGTANTQYF; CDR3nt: TGTGCCAGCAGCATCCCCGGGACAGCCAATACGCAGTATTTT